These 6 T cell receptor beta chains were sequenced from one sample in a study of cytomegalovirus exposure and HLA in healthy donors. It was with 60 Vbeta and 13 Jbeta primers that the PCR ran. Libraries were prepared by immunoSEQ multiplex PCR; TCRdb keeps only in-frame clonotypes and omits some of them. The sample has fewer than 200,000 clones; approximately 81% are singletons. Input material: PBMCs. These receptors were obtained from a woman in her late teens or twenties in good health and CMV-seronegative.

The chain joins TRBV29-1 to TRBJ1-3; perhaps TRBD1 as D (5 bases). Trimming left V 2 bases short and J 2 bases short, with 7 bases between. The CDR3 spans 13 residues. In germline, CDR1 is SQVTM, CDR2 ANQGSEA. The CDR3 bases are TGCAGCGTTGAACAGGGAACTGGAAACACCATATATTTT. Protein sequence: CSVEQGTGNTIYF.

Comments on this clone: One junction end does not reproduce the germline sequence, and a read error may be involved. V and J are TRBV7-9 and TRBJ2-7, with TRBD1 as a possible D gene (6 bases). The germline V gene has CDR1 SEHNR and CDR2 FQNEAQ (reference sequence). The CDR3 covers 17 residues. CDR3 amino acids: CSSSLTDSRWSSYEQYF. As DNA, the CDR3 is TGTTCCAGCAGCTTAACGGACAGTCGTTGGAGCTCCTACGAGCAGTACTTC.

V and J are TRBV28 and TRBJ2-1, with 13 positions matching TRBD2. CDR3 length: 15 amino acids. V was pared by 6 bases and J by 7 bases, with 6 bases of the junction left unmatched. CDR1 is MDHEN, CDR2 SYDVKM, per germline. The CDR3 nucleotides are TGTGCCAGCAGCCCTGGACTAGCGGGAGCTAATGAGCAGTTCTTC. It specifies CASSPGLAGANEQFF.

The CDR3 loop reads CASSAIGTGPQETQYF. DNA of the CDR3: TGTGCCAGCAGCGCGATCGGGACAGGACCTCAAGAGACCCAGTACTTC. The gene calls are TRBV9 and TRBJ2-5; 8 nucleotides agree with TRBD1. CDR1 and CDR2 from the germline V gene are SGDLS and YYNGEE. Losses at the gene ends were 3 bases for V and 2 bases for J; bases not matched to a gene: 9. The CDR3 is 16 amino acids.

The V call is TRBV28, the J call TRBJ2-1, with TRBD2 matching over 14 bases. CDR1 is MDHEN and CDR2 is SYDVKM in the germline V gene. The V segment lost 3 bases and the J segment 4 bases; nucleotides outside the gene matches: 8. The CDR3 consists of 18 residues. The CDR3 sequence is CASSFLGLAGVSYNEQFF. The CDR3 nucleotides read TGTGCCAGCAGTTTCTTGGGACTAGCGGGAGTGTCGTACAATGAGCAGTTCTTC.

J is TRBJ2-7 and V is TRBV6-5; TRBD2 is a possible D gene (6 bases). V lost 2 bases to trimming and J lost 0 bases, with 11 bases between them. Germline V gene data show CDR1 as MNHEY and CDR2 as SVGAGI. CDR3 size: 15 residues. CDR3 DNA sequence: TGTGCCAGCAGTTACACGCGGGACGGCTCCTACGAGCAGTACTTC. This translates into CASSYTRDGSYEQYF.